This entry lists 29 T cell receptor beta chains sequenced from one sample in a study of response to subunit inactivated influenza vaccine. TCRdb reprocessed the RT-PCR reads with MiXCR, giving one entry per CDR3 protein. In the table there are 300,000 to 350,000 distinct CDR3 sequences, roughly 22% of which are singletons. The source was PBMCs from blood, collected about 20 months after vaccination. These receptors came from a man between 50 and 69 years old who received an inactivated influenza vaccine.

In this sample, this clonotype turned up many times. The chain employs TRBV29-1 and TRBJ1-2; maybe TRBD1 (5 bases). The CDR3 contains 12 residues. Trimming cost V 5 bases and J 1 base, with 8 bases left between them. Germline V gene lookup returns CDR1 SQVTM and CDR2 ANQGSEA. This CDR3 reads CSVRQINYGYTF. Here the CDR3 DNA reads TGCAGCGTTAGACAGATTAACTATGGCTACACCTTC.

The V gene is TRBV11-2, the J gene TRBJ1-5, with a tentative D call TRBD1 (6 bases). Germline values: CDR1 SGHAT, CDR2 FQNNGV. CDR3 length equals 14 residues. V lost 3 bases to trimming and J lost 8 bases, with 14 bases between them. The CDR3, as DNA: TGTGCCAGCAGCTTTATGGGCTCAGGGGAGCCCCAGCATTTT. Amino acid sequence: CASSFMGSGEPQHF.

Many counts were recorded for this clonotype. The chain has TRBV5-1 and TRBJ1-2; a possible D gene is TRBD1 (5 bases). V was cut by 0 bases and J by 6 bases, with 12 bases left in between. This CDR3 contains 14 residues. Looked up from germline, CDR1 is SGHRS and CDR2 is YFSETQ. CDR3 sequence reads: CASSLAGSRDGYTF. In nucleotides, the CDR3 is TGCGCCAGCAGCTTGGCCGGAAGCAGGGATGGCTACACCTTC. Using reference TRBV5-1 and TRBJ1-2 for the parts outside the CDR3, the full variable domain is KAGVTQTPRYLIKTRGQQVTLSCSPISGHRSVSWYQQTPGQGLQFLFEYFSETQRNKGNFPGRFSGRQFSNSRSEMNVSTLELGDSALYLCASSLAGSRDGYTFGSGTRLTVV.

This clonotype has just a few counts. The chain couples TRBV20-1 to TRBJ1-5; TRBD1 aligns across 7 bases. J lost 7 bases, V lost 1 base, and 16 bases had no gene match. The CDR3 sequence is 17 residues long. The germline gives CDR1 DFQATT, CDR2 SNEGSKA (reference sequence). CDR3 bases: TGCAGTGCTAGAGTCGGCGGGTCCAGGGGGGGGACCCAGCCCCAGCATTTT. It codes for CSARVGGSRGGTQPQHF.

In the case of this clonotype: The CDR3 ends on some other residue instead of the conserved phenylalanine or tryptophan, so this is likely a read error. Because the CDR3's place on the DNA is in doubt, the DNA is left out and the CDR3 is given as listed by TCRdb. The chain combines TRBV11-2 with TRBJ2-4; the D segment call TRBD1 is taken from the table without a DNA check. Germline loops: CDR1 SGHAT, CDR2 FQNNGV. With termini counted, the CDR3 has 12 amino acids. CDR3: CASSRPGGHLVV.

This clonotype was seen ten or more times. The chain joins TRBV5-5 to TRBJ1-3; no definite D call. V was trimmed by 2 bases and J by 0 bases, leaving 12 bases between them. CDR1 is SGHKS and CDR2 is YYEKEE in the germline V gene (reference sequence). This CDR3 is built from 16 residues. For the CDR3, the DNA is TGTGCCAGCAGCTTAGCCGCACAAAACTCTGGAAACACCATATATTTT. This codes for CASSLAAQNSGNTIYF.

The chain recombines TRBV14 with TRBJ2-7; a possible D gene is TRBD2 (5 bases). The CDR3 has 13 residues. Per the germline V gene, CDR1 is SGHDN and CDR2 is FVKESK. The V end was cut by 7 bases, the J end by 6 bases, with 16 bases between. The CDR3 sequence is CASTPTSRGEQYF. CDR3 sequence (DNA): TGTGCCAGCACCCCTACTAGTCGGGGCGAGCAGTACTTC.

V usage is TRBV9 and J usage is TRBJ2-1, with D possibly being TRBD2 (5 bases). The CDR3 has 15 residues. CDR1 and CDR2 from the germline V gene are SGDLS and YYNGEE. Trimming took off 0 bases at V and 0 bases at J, with 7 bases between the two ends. The CDR3 reads CASSVGRGSYNEQFF. The CDR3 DNA reads TGTGCCAGCAGCGTAGGTCGGGGCTCCTACAATGAGCAGTTCTTC.

This clonotype came up many times. The chain is built from TRBV9 and TRBJ2-5; D not certain. V was shortened by 0 bases and J by 1 base, with 10 bases between the two germline ends. Germline values: CDR1 SGDLS, CDR2 YYNGEE. This CDR3 comprises 15 residues. Written as DNA, the CDR3 is TGTGCCAGCAGCGTAGGTGTCCGAGTCCAAGAGACCCAGTACTTC. Translating gives CASSVGVRVQETQYF. The complete variable domain, with remaining parts taken from reference TRBV9 and TRBJ2-5, reads DSGVTQTPKHLITATGQRVTLRCSPRSGDLSVYWYQQSLDQGLQFLIQYYNGEERAKGNILERFSAQQFPDLHSELNLSSLELGDSALYFCASSVGVRVQETQYFGPGTRLLVL.

The CDR3 DNA reads TGCAGTGCCCAAGAGGGGGGGGCACCCTCCTATAATTCACCCCTCCACTTT. This sequence encodes CSAQEGGAPSYNSPLHF. The chain joins TRBV20-1 to TRBJ1-6; tentative D call: TRBD1 (6 bases). The CDR3 extends over 17 amino acids. Germline V gene sequence: CDR1 DFQATT, CDR2 SNEGSKA (reference sequence). Trimming removed 6 bases from V and 0 bases from J, with 18 bases in between.

This clonotype was recorded a few times. The V and J genes are TRBV29-1 and TRBJ2-1, with TRBD1 as a possible D gene (8 bases). Trimming took off 7 bases at V and 16 bases at J, with 32 bases between the two ends. The CDR3 is 15 residues long. Germline V gives CDR1 SQVTM, CDR2 ANQGSEA. The CDR3 is CSAGYPGRGLSGIFF. The DNA of the CDR3 is TGCAGCGCGGGTTATCCCGGCAGGGGGCTCAGCGGGATCTTCTTC.

This clonotype was recorded a few times. The genes are TRBV5-1 and TRBJ1-2; D is unclear. The V and J ends lost 0 bases and 1 base respectively, with 10 bases between them. The CDR3 runs 15 residues. The germline V gene has CDR1 SGHRS and CDR2 YFSETQ. CDR3 nucleotide sequence: TGCGCCAGCAGCTTGGTCGCCAGGAGTAACTATGGCTACACCTTC. Translating it yields CASSLVARSNYGYTF.

This clonotype was observed many times. The chain employs TRBV13 and TRBJ1-2; the D gene is possibly TRBD1 (6 bases). This CDR3 region has 14 residues. The germline V gene encodes CDR1 PRHDT and CDR2 FYEKMQ (reference sequence). Trimming removed 2 bases from V and 2 bases from J, with 9 bases in between. CDR3 sequence: CASSLTQGNYGYTF. CDR3 coding DNA: TGTGCCAGCAGCTTAACACAGGGAAACTATGGCTACACCTTC.

This clonotype has at least ten counts. The chain uses TRBV7-2 and TRBJ1-3, with D unresolved. The CDR3 extends over 15 amino acids. V was shortened by 3 bases and J by 2 bases, with 11 bases between the two germline ends. Per the germline V gene, CDR1 is SGHTA and CDR2 is FQGNSA. The CDR3 nucleotides are TGTGCCAGCAGCTTCGCGGGGTCAACTGGAAACACCATATATTTT. This codes for CASSFAGSTGNTIYF.

V usage is TRBV30 and J usage is TRBJ1-2; D is unresolved. This CDR3 contains 14 residues. Germline-derived CDR1 and CDR2 are GTSNPN and SVGIG (reference sequence). Trimming pared 0 bases from V and 4 bases from J, leaving 12 bases between. CDR3 sequence: CAWSVRHTIYGYTF. CDR3 DNA sequence: TGTGCCTGGAGTGTACGACATACAATCTATGGCTACACCTTC.

The rearrangement uses TRBV19 and TRBJ1-5; maybe TRBD1 (6 bases). This CDR3 has 19 amino acids. V shed 6 bases and J shed 9 bases, with 33 bases lying between them. Germline values: CDR1 LNHDA, CDR2 SQIVND (reference sequence). CDR3 residues: CASSSVGGVGLYPQRPQHF. CDR3 DNA: TGTGCCAGTAGCTCCGTCGGGGGCGTGGGGCTTTACCCACAGCGGCCCCAGCATTTT.

The chain combines TRBV15 with TRBJ1-1, with D possibly matching TRBD1 (6 bases). Germline V gene sequence: CDR1 LNHNV, CDR2 YYDKDF (reference sequence). CDR3 length: 13 residues. Trimming removed 5 bases at V and 4 bases at J, with 11 bases between. CDR3 protein: CATSPRGATEAFF. The CDR3 nucleotides read TGTGCCACCAGCCCTCGGGGGGCCACTGAAGCTTTCTTT.

The CDR3 nucleotides read TGTGCCAGCAGCTTAGGTGGGGTGAGGGCTAACTATGGCTACACCTTC. Translating it yields CASSLGGVRANYGYTF. This chain connects TRBV7-2 to TRBJ1-2; D ambiguous. This CDR3 is built from 16 residues. Trimming left V 1 base short and J 0 bases short, with 12 bases between. The germline gives CDR1 SGHTA, CDR2 FQGNSA.

This clonotype was detected a few times. The chain links TRBV19 to TRBJ2-3; possibly TRBD1 for D (6 bases). The germline gives CDR1 LNHDA, CDR2 SQIVND (reference sequence). Trimming cost V 6 bases and J 2 bases, with 9 bases left between them. The CDR3 is 13 residues long. The CDR3: CASRGTSTDTQYF. The CDR3 DNA is TGTGCCAGTAGAGGGACATCCACAGATACGCAGTATTTT. Full variable domain (remainder filled in from reference TRBV19 and TRBJ2-3): DGGITQSPKYLFRKEGQNVTLSCEQNLNHDAMYWYRQDPGQGLRLIYYSQIVNDFQKGDIAEGYSVSREKKESFPLTVTSAQKNPTAFYLCASRGTSTDTQYFGPGTRLTVL.

The gene calls are TRBV20-1 and TRBJ2-7, with 7 bases identical to TRBD1. Per the germline V gene, CDR1 is DFQATT and CDR2 is SNEGSKA (reference sequence). The J segment lost 0 bases and the V segment lost 6 bases, leaving 5 bases of the junction unmatched. The CDR3 runs 13 residues. The CDR3 reads CSAETGSSYEQYF. The DNA for the CDR3 is TGCAGTGCCGAGACAGGGAGCTCCTACGAGCAGTACTTC.

This clonotype was seen more than once but under ten times. The rearrangement joins TRBV10-3 to TRBJ2-7; the match to TRBD2 covers 7 bases. CDR3 size: 15 residues. Trimming removed 0 bases from V and 5 bases from J; junction bases left unmatched: 7. CDR1 is ENHRY, CDR2 SYGVKD, per germline. CDR3 sequence: CAISESGGDIDEQYF. In DNA form, the CDR3 reads TGTGCCATCAGTGAGTCGGGGGGGGATATCGACGAGCAGTACTTC.

This clonotype was counted between two and nine times. The gene calls are TRBV5-1 and TRBJ2-1, with D maybe TRBD2 (6 bases). CDR3 length: 20 amino acids. Germline loops: CDR1 SGHRS, CDR2 YFSETQ. V lost 4 bases, J lost 0 bases, and 26 bases lay in between. CDR3: CASSPRRSAGGTVSYNEQFF. The CDR3 DNA reads as TGCGCCAGCAGCCCCAGAAGATCTGCGGGCGGGACCGTCTCCTACAATGAGCAGTTCTTC.

This clonotype occurred many times. The J gene is TRBJ1-1, the V gene TRBV9; tentative D call: TRBD1 (6 bases). V was shortened by 3 bases and J by 2 bases, with 14 bases between the two germline ends. The length of the CDR3 is 15 residues. The germline V gene has CDR1 SGDLS and CDR2 YYNGEE. In DNA form, the CDR3 reads TGTGCCAGCAGCGACGGACAGACGTATAACACTGAAGCTTTCTTT. It translates to CASSDGQTYNTEAFF.

The DNA for the CDR3 is TGTGCCAGCAGCCGACAGGGGGTTAGTGAAAAACTGTTTTTT. It yields the protein CASSRQGVSEKLFF. This chain links TRBV5-6 with TRBJ1-4; 9 nucleotides line up with TRBD1. CDR3 size: 14 residues. V shed 4 bases, J shed 7 bases, and the junction held 5 bases outside the gene matches. CDR1 is SGHDT, CDR2 YYEEEE, per germline.

Notes on this clonotype: This is likely a read error, given that the CDR3 carries no conserved phenylalanine or tryptophan at its end. The chain carries TRBV20-1 and TRBJ2-7; D assignment may be TRBD1 or TRBD2 (5 bases each). V was clipped by 3 bases and J by 2 bases, with 11 bases between them. The germline gives CDR1 DFQATT, CDR2 SNEGSKA (reference sequence). This CDR3 comprises 13 residues. CDR3 sequence (DNA): TGCAGTGCTAGTCGGGACGGGACCTACGAGCAGTACTAC. Its translation is CSASRDGTYEQYY.

The chain joins TRBV7-2 to TRBJ2-1, with D possibly being TRBD1 or TRBD2 (5 bases each). V was clipped by 2 bases and J by 9 bases, with 17 bases between them. CDR1 is SGHTA and CDR2 is FQGNSA in the germline V gene. There are 15 residues in the CDR3. CDR3 residues: CASSLPLGKGTEQFF. The CDR3 DNA sequence: TGTGCCAGCAGCTTACCCCTCGGAAAGGGGACTGAGCAGTTCTTC. Supplemented by reference TRBV7-2 and TRBJ2-1, the full variable domain reads GAGVSQSPSNKVTEKGKDVELRCDPISGHTALYWYRQSLGQGLEFLIYFQGNSAPDKSGLPSDRFSAERTGGSVSTLTIQRTQQEDSAVYLCASSLPLGKGTEQFFGPGTRLTVL.

This chain links TRBV5-1 with TRBJ2-3; weak D call: TRBD2 (6 bases). Deletions cut 0 bases from V and 8 bases from J, with 10 bases between. The germline CDR1 and CDR2 sequences are SGHRS and YFSETQ. The CDR3 runs 13 residues. In nucleotides, the CDR3 is TGCGCCAGCAGCTTGGCCGTGGAGGGTACGCAGTATTTT. Translation: CASSLAVEGTQYF.

Worth noting for this clonotype: The junction does not match germline at one end; this may be a read error. The chain combines TRBV7-2 with TRBJ2-2; TRBD2 aligns across 10 bases. The CDR3 has 15 residues. CDR1 is SGHTA, CDR2 FQGNSA, per germline. CDR3 amino acids: CASKWTSGTTGELFF. CDR3 bases: TGTGCGAGCAAATGGACTAGCGGTACCACCGGGGAGCTGTTTTTT. Looking up the rest from reference TRBV7-2 and TRBJ2-2 gives the full variable domain: GAGVSQSPSNKVTEKGKDVELRCDPISGHTALYWYRQSLGQGLEFLIYFQGNSAPDKSGLPSDRFSAERTGGSVSTLTIQRTQQEDSAVYLCASKWTSGTTGELFFGEGSRLTVL.

The genes are TRBV12-3 or TRBV12-4 and TRBJ1-4, with a possible D match to TRBD1 (6 bases). Trimming took 6 bases from V and 8 from J, leaving 16 bases between them. CDR3 length: 14 residues. The CDR3 spells CASSITGLEEKLFF. CDR3 nucleotide sequence: TGTGCCAGCAGCATAACAGGGTTAGAGGAAAAACTGTTTTTT.